The 16 T cell receptor beta chains below come from one sample, sequenced in a study of low-dose radiotherapy and immunotherapy resistance in tumors. As for time point: after trial treatment. Documented treatment: LDRT plus nivolumab, ipilimumab, low-dose cyclophosphamide and aspirin (RACIN trial). Primers targeting TRAV and TRBV primed first-strand cDNA, covering alpha and beta chains. A constant-region primer paired with the V-primer adapter amplified TCRs over about 20 PCR cycles. TCRdb re-analysed the reads in MiXCR, keeping a single row per CDR3 protein. The sample lists about 44,000 distinct CDR3 sequences; less than 30% were seen once. This sample comprised PBMCs, obtained after low-dose radiotherapy plus immunotherapy. These receptors were obtained from a male donor with prostate cancer.

This clonotype was counted at least ten times. CDR3 nucleotides: TGCGCCAGCAGCTTGGAAGAAGCAGGGGGCTACGAGCAGTACTTC. This translates into CASSLEEAGGYEQYF. This sequence joins TRBV5-1 and TRBJ2-7; 7 nucleotides line up with TRBD1. The CDR3 is made up of 15 amino acids. CDR1 and CDR2 (germline): SGHRS, YFSETQ. V dropped 0 bases and J dropped 3; count of bases not matched to a gene: 6.

V usage is TRBV20-1 and J usage is TRBJ1-1; 12 nucleotides align to TRBD1. This CDR3 has 12 residues. V shed 7 bases, J shed 4 bases, and the junction held 1 base outside the gene matches. Germline CDR1 reads DFQATT; CDR2 reads SNEGSKA (reference sequence). The DNA for the CDR3 is TGCAGTGGGGGACAGGGGGCCACTGAAGCTTTCTTT. Protein product: CSGGQGATEAFF.

This clonotype was recorded many times. V and J are TRBV6-2 or TRBV6-3 and TRBJ1-2; D perhaps matches TRBD1 (5 bases). CDR3 length: 14 amino acids. Germline assignment: CDR1 MNHEY and CDR2 SVGEGT. V was cut by 6 bases and J by 2 bases, with 13 bases left in between. The CDR3 nucleotides read TGTGCCAGCAGCGAACCAGGGAGGAACTATGGCTACACCTTC. This gives the protein CASSEPGRNYGYTF.

The genes are TRBV28 and TRBJ1-2, with TRBD1 identical over 7 bases. There are 16 residues in the CDR3. Germline CDR1 and CDR2: MDHEN and SYDVKM. Trimming removed 5 bases from V and 5 bases from J; junction bases left unmatched: 14. As DNA, the CDR3 is TGTGCCAGCAGTGCTTTTGAGACAGGGAAAAGATATGGCTACACCTTC. Protein product: CASSAFETGKRYGYTF.

This clonotype was detected ten times or more. Its ends do not fully match the called genes, so a read error is possible. The chain combines TRBV29-1 with TRBJ1-2, with TRBD1 identical over 10 bases. From germline, CDR1 is SQVTM and CDR2 ANQGSEA. CDR3 length: 12 amino acids. Here the CDR3 reads CSVESGTGEFPF. The CDR3 DNA sequence: TGCAGCGTTGAAAGCGGGACAGGGGAATTCCCCTTC.

This clonotype was counted many times. The rearrangement uses TRBV2 and TRBJ1-1; possible D gene TRBD1, 6 bases. Trimming pared 5 bases from V and 0 bases from J, leaving 13 bases between. Per germline, CDR1 SNHLY and CDR2 FYNNEI. This CDR3 contains 15 residues. CDR3 nucleotide sequence: TGTGCCAGCAGTCCCCGGACAGCTATGAACACTGAAGCTTTCTTT. Translated: CASSPRTAMNTEAFF.

This clonotype was counted many times. The chain couples TRBV20-1 to TRBJ2-1; 11 nucleotides agree with TRBD2. Germline CDR1 DFQATT, CDR2 SNEGSKA (reference sequence). CDR3 size: 14 residues. J lost 6 bases, V lost 8 bases, and 9 bases had no gene match. CDR3 in amino acids: CSSRLAGPFNEQFF. In DNA form, the CDR3 reads TGCAGTTCCCGACTAGCGGGGCCTTTCAATGAGCAGTTCTTC.

This clonotype has only a few counts. This chain links TRBV6-2 or TRBV6-3 with TRBJ1-5; D gene uncertain. With 4 bases removed from V and 6 bases from J, the gap between germline ends came to 10 bases. The CDR3 spans 13 residues. The germline gives CDR1 MNHEY, CDR2 SVGEGT. In nucleotides, the CDR3 is TGTGCCAGCAGTTCCTCTGAAAGTCAGCCCCAGCATTTT. Residues: CASSSSESQPQHF.

This chain uses TRBV11-2 with TRBJ1-3; TRBD1 might be the D (6 bases). The ends were cut back, 5 bases at V and 0 bases at J, with 14 bases in the middle. Germline loops: CDR1 SGHAT, CDR2 FQNNGV. The CDR3 consists of 16 residues. The CDR3 nucleotides read TGTGCCAGCAGCACCGGGGGCCAGGGCTCTGGAAACACCATATATTTT. Amino acid sequence: CASSTGGQGSGNTIYF.

A remark on this clonotype: A far larger clone is a single base away, which makes a read error likely. This sequence joins TRBV11-2 and TRBJ2-3; D is ambiguous. The germline CDR1 and CDR2 sequences are SGHAT and FQNNGV. The CDR3 is made up of 12 amino acids. Trimming stripped 5 bases from V and 4 bases from J, with 7 bases between. The CDR3 DNA sequence: TGTGCCAGCAGCCCGCTCCCAGATACGCAGTATTTT. It codes for CASSPLPDTQYF.

This clonotype was picked up many times. The V call is TRBV30, the J call TRBJ2-7; no definite D call. The V end was cut by 4 bases, the J end by 2 bases, with 15 bases between. Germline CDR1 and CDR2: GTSNPN and SVGIG (reference sequence). The CDR3 has 14 amino acids. This CDR3 reads CAWNPTGGTYEQYF. For the CDR3, the DNA is TGTGCCTGGAATCCCACCGGCGGAACCTACGAGCAGTACTTC.

Comments on this clonotype: This probably arose from a read error, given a far larger clone one base away. The rearrangement links TRBV28 to TRBJ2-7; 8 bases fit TRBD1. The CDR3 spans 15 residues. V lost 5 bases and J lost 7; bases outside the gene matches: 13. Germline V gene lookup returns CDR1 MDHEN and CDR2 SYDVKM. This chain's CDR3 is CASSAGTGTYNEQYF. The CDR3 bases are TGTGCCAGCAGTGCCGGGACAGGAACCTACAATGAGCAGTACTTC.

This clonotype appeared many times. The chain employs TRBV5-4 and TRBJ1-6, with TRBD1 as a possible D gene (6 bases). This CDR3 contains 16 residues. Germline V gene lookup returns CDR1 SGHNT and CDR2 YYREEE (reference sequence). Trimming took 5 bases from V and 9 from J, leaving 21 bases between them. The CDR3 DNA reads TGTGCCAGCAGAGAGGAAGGGACATCTCGCCTTTCACCCCTCCACTTT. Residues: CASREEGTSRLSPLHF. The complete variable domain, with remaining parts taken from reference TRBV5-4 and TRBJ1-6, reads ETGVTQSPTHLIKTRGQQVTLRCSSQSGHNTVSWYQQALGQGPQFIFQYYREEENGRGNFPPRFSGLQFPNYSSELNVNALELDDSALYLCASREEGTSRLSPLHFGNGTRLTVT.

The chain is built from TRBV6-8 and TRBJ2-3; possibly TRBD2 for D (5 bases). Deletions cut 8 bases from V and 5 bases from J, with 14 bases between. The CDR3 contains 13 residues. The germline CDR1 and CDR2 sequences are MNHGY and SAAAGT. CDR3 in DNA: TGTGCCAGCGCAGTTCTCCGGGAAGATACGCAGTATTTT. Protein: CASAVLREDTQYF.

To note about this clonotype: This sequence is one base from a far larger clone and is likely a read error. The chain links TRBV3-1 to TRBJ2-1; 14 bases match TRBD2. The germline V gene encodes CDR1 LGHDT and CDR2 YNNKEL (reference sequence). This CDR3 has 16 residues. V dropped 0 bases and J dropped 10; count of bases not matched to a gene: 5. The CDR3 DNA is TGTGCCAGCAGCCAAGATCGACTAGCGGGGGGGAGGGAGCAGTTCTTC. Amino acid sequence: CASSQDRLAGGREQFF.

As for this clonotype: A much larger clone lies one base from this, so it may be a read error. This rearrangement joins TRBV27 to TRBJ1-5, with D maybe TRBD1 (6 bases). There are 12 residues in the CDR3. CDR1 MNHEY and CDR2 SMNVEV come from the germline V gene (reference sequence). V was shortened by 11 bases and J by 7 bases, with 15 bases between the two germline ends. The CDR3 DNA follows: TGTGCCGGCCGGGGGGCTGGACAGCCCCAGCATTTT. Translating it yields CAGRGAGQPQHF.